This T cell receptor beta chain comes out of a study of regulatory T cells in long-lasting Graves disease (dated by TCRdb to about 2021). With respect to the entire study: Antithyroid drugs had been taken for less than 3 months by newly diagnosed Graves' disease patients. This study used TCR sequencing and RNA sequencing of peripheral blood to compare persistent Graves' disease patients against newly diagnosed Graves' disease patients. A total of some 33 samples were covered by TCR sequencing, comprising around 13 persistent and around 20 newly diagnosed Graves' disease patients. The study was conducted in China and was registered as a clinical trial. Study-level results and caveats: Sequencing and analysis were restricted to the TCR beta chain. More public clonotypes were shared among persistent patients (roughly 2,700) than among newly diagnosed patients (approximately 1,000). TRBV28, TRBJ1-2 and TRBJ2-5 were preferentially used in persistent disease, while TRBV20-1 and TRBJ2-1 were favored in newly diagnosed disease. Lower TCR Shannon entropy and fewer highly expanded clones were observed in persistent Graves' disease patients than in newly diagnosed patients, which suggested clonal expansion. The study examined only peripheral blood because the primary lesion, thyroid tissue, could not be accessed. The small sample size was acknowledged by the authors as a limitation that may reduce accuracy.

The time point label of this sample denotes: newly diagnosed GD, antithyroid drugs for less than 3 months. RNA was extracted from PBMCs in TRIzol for both TCR sequencing and RNA sequencing. The diagnosis of Graves' disease followed American Thyroid Association guidelines. Recruitment of patients was carried out at an endocrinology department in Xi'an, China. From each patient, roughly 9 milliliters of peripheral blood was collected into an EDTA anticoagulant tube. Ficoll Paque Plus density gradient separation was used to isolate PBMCs, and no further T cell sorting was performed. An Agilent 2100 Bioanalyzer and agarose gel were used to assess RNA quality, and a NanoDrop 2000 was used to measure RNA concentration. The trim is 6 bases for V and 8 bases for J, with a gap of 17 bases between the germline ends. Via the germline V gene, CDR1 is MNHNS and CDR2 SASEGT. The CDR3 runs 13 amino acids, cysteine and phenylalanine included. Solely the CDR3 DNA is kept, with 39 bases framed from the first base.

The library came from multiplex PCR. Sequencing took place on an Illumina HiSeq 4000. To build TCR beta libraries, CDR3 regions were amplified by Arm-PCR using iRepertoire HTBI primers. Before sequencing, the PCR products went through gel purification. The study's processing was this. Across samples, around 58 TRBV and roughly 15 TRBJ segments were identified and used for gene usage analysis of CDR3 amino acid clonotypes. Filtered high-quality paired reads were merged into contigs using COPE and FqMerger. BLAST was used to align contigs to the IMGT TRBV, TRBD and TRBJ reference genes, and CDR3 was defined following IMGT. Any clonotype with a frequency above 0.1% was classified as a highly expanded clone. Shannon entropy was used to measure repertoire diversity, and the Gini coefficient was used to measure V-J evenness. Clonotypes shared by more than one individual were considered public. TCRdb ran its own pipeline on the public reads, namely fastp trimming at Q25 and MiXCR clone calling, and kept in-frame beta chains. Rows matching on CDR3 protein sequence are summarized as one entry with the most common DNA and genes. TCRdb's processing, not the authors' own work, is the source of the V and J calls. This sample gives some 410,000 distinct CDR3 sequences in total; about a sixth of them show up just once. The ten largest clones add up to around a tenth of the sample.

This clonotype was seen at least ten times. The antigen it binds to is not known. Base qualities are not provided; no much larger clone lies one nucleotide away. These data were likewise used in another study, on T cells in Graves' hyperthyroidism and ophthalmopathy. The second paper further reports: Graves' hyperthyroidism was defined as stable when no progression to ophthalmopathy occurred over 18 months of follow-up. Hyperthyroidism patients were aged 18 to 65 years and newly diagnosed, with disease duration of less than 2 months. Exclusion was applied to patients with uncontrolled infections, other autoimmune diseases, pregnancy or lactation. Diagnoses were based on clinical symptoms, serum thyroxine and TRAb, thyroid ultrasound and orbital computed tomography. A first-round RT-PCR of the TCR CDR3 used the HTBI primer set with the Qiagen OneStep RT-PCR kit. Most expanded thyroid clonotypes (frequency above 0.001) were also detected in blood, suggesting blood repertoires may reflect thyroid immune responses. In cross-validation, a model built on a 13 V-J signature told ophthalmopathy apart from stable hyperthyroidism with about 90% sensitivity and about 81% specificity, and in testing the same model reached 80%/75%. In validation, the model predicted progression to ophthalmopathy a median of about 6.8 months before onset, with approximately 70% sensitivity and 72.22% specificity. TCR V-J signatures able to tell the groups apart were searched for in a discovery cohort of 100 patients, of whom fewer than 45 had Graves' ophthalmopathy and about 55 had stable Graves' hyperthyroidism. Prospective prediction of ophthalmopathy was tested in an independent validation cohort consisting of 18 hyperthyroidism patients and more than 15 patients who later progressed to ophthalmopathy. The roughly 91 discovery patients were randomly split 7:3 into training and test sets. The study also compared thyroid tissue and blood T-cell repertoires from 5 to 7 Graves' hyperthyroidism patients. Once sampling was done, hyperthyroidism patients were given methimazole at a starting dose of 30 mg daily, whereas ophthalmopathy patients were given high-dose intravenous methylprednisolone. A second multiplex PCR round built the libraries, followed by size selection and purification. The libraries were sequenced on an Illumina HiSeq2000 using paired-end 100 bp reads. SOAPnuke was used to process the raw data, removing reads that contained adapters or uncalled bases, had a mean Phred below 15, or lacked an exact match to the constant primer or identifier. COPE v1.2.5 was used to merge high-quality paired reads, and clonotypes were defined as unique nucleotide sequences. MiTCR v1.1 was used to align clonotypes to the IMGT TRBV, TRBD and TRBJ reference segments. Analysis was restricted to V-J combinations with a frequency above 0.0001, which covered over 98% of repertoires. A TCS score was defined as the ratio between F50 (clonal expansion) and ExV (chaos), using BLOSUM62-based TCRdist between CDR3 peptides within each V-J. Welch's t-statistics and random forest reduced around 520 V-J features to 13, which were used in a naive Bayes classifier (R e1071). Sample size was not statistically predetermined, and investigators were not blinded to group allocation. According to the paper, TCR Vbeta CDR3 sequencing was carried out on more than 120 peripheral blood samples, which came from approximately 41 ophthalmopathy, 75 or so hyperthyroidism and approximately 17 progressor patients.

The source was peripheral blood mononuclear cells (PBMCs), collected at new diagnosis, from a patient treated with antithyroid drugs. The clonotype comes from a woman in her 30s with Graves disease. Donor details come from another sample of the same person, matched by shared clones. This chain is built from TRBV6-1 and TRBJ2-7, and possibly TRBD2, on 7 matching bases. The CDR3 here reads CASRASGEGQQYF. The nucleotide sequence is given as TGTGCCAGCAGAGCCTCAGGGGAGGGACAGCAGTACTTC.